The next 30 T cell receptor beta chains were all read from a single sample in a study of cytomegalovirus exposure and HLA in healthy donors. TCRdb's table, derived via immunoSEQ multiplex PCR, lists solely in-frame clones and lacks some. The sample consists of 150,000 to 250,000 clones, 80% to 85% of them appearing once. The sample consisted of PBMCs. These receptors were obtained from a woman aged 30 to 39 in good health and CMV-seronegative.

The CDR3 protein is CAWSARWRAHNEQFF. The CDR3 DNA sequence: TGTGCCTGGAGTGCCCGCTGGAGGGCCCACAATGAGCAGTTCTTC. The rearrangement uses TRBV30 and TRBJ2-1; TRBD2 is a possible D gene (6 bases). Germline CDR1 reads GTSNPN; CDR2 reads SVGIG (reference sequence). Trimming pared 1 base from V and 5 bases from J, leaving 15 bases between. CDR3 length: 15 amino acids. Supplemented by reference TRBV30 and TRBJ2-1, the full variable domain reads SQTIHQWPATLVQPVGSPLSLECTVEGTSNPNLYWYRQAAGRGLQLLFYSVGIGQISSEVPQNLSASRPQDRQFILSSKKLLLSDSGFYLCAWSARWRAHNEQFFGPGTRLTVL.

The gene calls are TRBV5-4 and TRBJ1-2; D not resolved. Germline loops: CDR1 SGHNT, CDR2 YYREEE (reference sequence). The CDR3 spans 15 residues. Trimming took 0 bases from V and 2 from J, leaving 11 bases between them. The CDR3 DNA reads TGTGCCAGCAGCTTGGCCGCACAGTCGAACTATGGCTACACCTTC. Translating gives CASSLAAQSNYGYTF.

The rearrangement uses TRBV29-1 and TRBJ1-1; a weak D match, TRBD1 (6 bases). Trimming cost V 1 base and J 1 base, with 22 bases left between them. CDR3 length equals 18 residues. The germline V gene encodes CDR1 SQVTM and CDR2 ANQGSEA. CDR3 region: CSVEAGLLRGRWNTEAFF. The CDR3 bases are TGCAGCGTTGAAGCTGGGCTCCTCAGGGGACGGTGGAACACTGAAGCTTTCTTT.

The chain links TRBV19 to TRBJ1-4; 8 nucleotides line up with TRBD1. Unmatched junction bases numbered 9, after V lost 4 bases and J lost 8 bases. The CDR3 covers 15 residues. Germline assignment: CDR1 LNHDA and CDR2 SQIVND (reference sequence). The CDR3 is CASSTFRGRKEKLFF. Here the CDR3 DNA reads TGTGCCAGTAGTACCTTCAGGGGGCGTAAGGAAAAACTGTTTTTT.

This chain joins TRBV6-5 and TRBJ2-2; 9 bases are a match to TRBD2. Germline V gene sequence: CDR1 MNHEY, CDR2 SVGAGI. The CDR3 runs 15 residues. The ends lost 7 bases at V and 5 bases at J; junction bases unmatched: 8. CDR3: CASTPAGGGTGELFF. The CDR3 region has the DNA TGTGCCAGCACCCCTGCGGGAGGGGGGACCGGGGAGCTGTTTTTT.

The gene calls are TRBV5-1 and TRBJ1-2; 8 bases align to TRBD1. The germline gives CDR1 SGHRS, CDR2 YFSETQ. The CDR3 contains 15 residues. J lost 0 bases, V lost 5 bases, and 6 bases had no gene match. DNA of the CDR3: TGCGCCAGCAGTTCGCGGGACAGGACTAACTATGGCTACACCTTC. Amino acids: CASSSRDRTNYGYTF.

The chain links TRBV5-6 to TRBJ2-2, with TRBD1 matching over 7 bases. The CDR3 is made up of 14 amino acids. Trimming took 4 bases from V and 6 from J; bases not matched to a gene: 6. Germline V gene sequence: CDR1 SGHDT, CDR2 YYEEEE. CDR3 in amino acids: CASSQTGYPGELFF. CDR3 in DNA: TGTGCCAGCAGCCAGACAGGGTACCCCGGGGAGCTGTTTTTT.

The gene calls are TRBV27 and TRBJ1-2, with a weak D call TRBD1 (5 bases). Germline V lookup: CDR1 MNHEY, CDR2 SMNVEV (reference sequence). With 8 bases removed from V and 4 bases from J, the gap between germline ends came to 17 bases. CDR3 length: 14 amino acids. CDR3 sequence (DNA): TGTGCCAGCGGCTATGCGGACAACTTCTATGGCTACACCTTC. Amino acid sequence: CASGYADNFYGYTF.

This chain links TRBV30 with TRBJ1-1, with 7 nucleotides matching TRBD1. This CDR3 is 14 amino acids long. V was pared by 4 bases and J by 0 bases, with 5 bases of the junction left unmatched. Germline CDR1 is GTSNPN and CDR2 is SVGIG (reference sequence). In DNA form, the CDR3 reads TGTGCCTGGACCGGGGACAGCCTGAACACTGAAGCTTTCTTT. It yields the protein CAWTGDSLNTEAFF.

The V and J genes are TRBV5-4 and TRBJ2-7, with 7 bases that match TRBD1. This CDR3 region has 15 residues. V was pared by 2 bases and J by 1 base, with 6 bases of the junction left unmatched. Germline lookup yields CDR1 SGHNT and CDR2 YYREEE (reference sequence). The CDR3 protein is CASSFPGTESYEQYF. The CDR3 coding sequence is TGTGCCAGCAGCTTTCCCGGGACAGAATCCTACGAGCAGTACTTC.

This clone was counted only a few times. This chain's CDR3 is CASSLLQGFGYTF. CDR3 DNA sequence: TGTGCCAGCAGTTTATTACAGGGTTTTGGCTACACCTTC. The chain recombines TRBV27 with TRBJ1-2, with a tentative D call TRBD1 (6 bases). This CDR3 comprises 13 residues. CDR1 MNHEY and CDR2 SMNVEV come from the germline V gene (reference sequence). V was shortened by 1 base and J by 7 bases, with 10 bases between the two germline ends.

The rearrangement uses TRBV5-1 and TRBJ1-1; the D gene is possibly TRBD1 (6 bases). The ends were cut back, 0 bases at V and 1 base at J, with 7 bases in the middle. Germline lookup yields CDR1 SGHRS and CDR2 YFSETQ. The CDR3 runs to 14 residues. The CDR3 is CASSLAGENTEAFF. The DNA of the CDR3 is TGCGCCAGCAGCTTGGCAGGGGAGAACACTGAAGCTTTCTTT.

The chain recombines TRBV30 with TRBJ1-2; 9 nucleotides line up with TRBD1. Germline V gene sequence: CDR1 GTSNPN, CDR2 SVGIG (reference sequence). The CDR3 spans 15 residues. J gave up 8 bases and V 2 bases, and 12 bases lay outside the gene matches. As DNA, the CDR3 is TGTGCCTGGAGTCCCCCGGGACAGGGTTATAGGGGCTACACCTTC. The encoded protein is CAWSPPGQGYRGYTF.

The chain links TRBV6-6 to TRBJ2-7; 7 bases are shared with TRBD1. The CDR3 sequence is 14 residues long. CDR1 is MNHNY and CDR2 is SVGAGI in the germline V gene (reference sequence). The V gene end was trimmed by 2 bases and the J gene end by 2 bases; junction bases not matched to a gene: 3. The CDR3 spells CASSYGTAAYEQYF. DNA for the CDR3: TGTGCCAGCAGTTACGGGACAGCGGCCTACGAGCAGTACTTC.

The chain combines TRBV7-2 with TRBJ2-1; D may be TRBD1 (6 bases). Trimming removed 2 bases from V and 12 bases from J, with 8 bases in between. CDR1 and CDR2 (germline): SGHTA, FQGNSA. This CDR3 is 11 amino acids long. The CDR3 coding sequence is TGTGCCAGCAGCTTACGAGGGGGGCAGTTCTTC. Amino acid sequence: CASSLRGGQFF.

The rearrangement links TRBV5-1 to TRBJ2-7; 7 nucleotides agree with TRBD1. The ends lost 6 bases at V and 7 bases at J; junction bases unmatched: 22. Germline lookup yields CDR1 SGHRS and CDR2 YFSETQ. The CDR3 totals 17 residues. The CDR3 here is CASTNLVNRGPPREQYF. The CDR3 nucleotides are TGCGCCAGCACCAATCTGGTGAACAGGGGTCCGCCGAGGGAGCAGTACTTC.

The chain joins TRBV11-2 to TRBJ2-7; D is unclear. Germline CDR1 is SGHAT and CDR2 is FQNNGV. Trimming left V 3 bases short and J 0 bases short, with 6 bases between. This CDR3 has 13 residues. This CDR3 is CASSFGGSYEQYF. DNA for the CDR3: TGTGCCAGCAGCTTCGGCGGCTCCTACGAGCAGTACTTC.

The DNA for the CDR3 is TGTGCCAGCAGTTACGGGACAGGGGTAACTGAAGCTTTCTTT. This sequence encodes CASSYGTGVTEAFF. The chain carries TRBV6-6 and TRBJ1-1; the match to TRBD1 covers 10 bases. Germline trimming cut 2 bases from V and 5 bases from J; bases unmatched to any gene: 2. CDR3 length: 14 amino acids. Germline V gene data show CDR1 as MNHNY and CDR2 as SVGAGI (reference sequence).

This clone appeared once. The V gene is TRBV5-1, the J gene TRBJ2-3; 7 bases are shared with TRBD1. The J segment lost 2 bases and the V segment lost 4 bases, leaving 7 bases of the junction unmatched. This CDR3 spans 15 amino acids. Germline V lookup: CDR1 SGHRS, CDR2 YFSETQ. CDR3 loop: CASSLQGPNTDTQYF. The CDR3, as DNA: TGCGCCAGCAGCCTACAGGGGCCGAACACAGATACGCAGTATTTT.

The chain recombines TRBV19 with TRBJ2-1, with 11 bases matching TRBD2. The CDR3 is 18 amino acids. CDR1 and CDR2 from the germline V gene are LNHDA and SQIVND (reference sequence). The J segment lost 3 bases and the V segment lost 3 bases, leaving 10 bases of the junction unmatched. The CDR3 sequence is CASSIRGTSGARYNEQFF. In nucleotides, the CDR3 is TGTGCCAGTAGTATTAGAGGGACTAGCGGTGCTCGCTACAATGAGCAGTTCTTC.

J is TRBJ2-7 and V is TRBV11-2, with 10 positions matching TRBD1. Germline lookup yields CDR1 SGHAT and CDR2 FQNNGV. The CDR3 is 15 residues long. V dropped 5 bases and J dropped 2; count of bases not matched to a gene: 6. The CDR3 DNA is TGTGCCAGCAGCCCGTCCGGGACAGGGGCCTACGAGCAGTACTTC. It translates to CASSPSGTGAYEQYF.

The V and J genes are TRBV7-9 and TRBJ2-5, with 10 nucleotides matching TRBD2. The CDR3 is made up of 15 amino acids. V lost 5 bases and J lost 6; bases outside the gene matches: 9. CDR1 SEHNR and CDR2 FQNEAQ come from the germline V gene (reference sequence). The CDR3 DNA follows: TGTGCCAGCAGCCCGAGCGGGGGGGCCGTTCAGACCCAGTACTTC. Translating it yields CASSPSGGAVQTQYF.

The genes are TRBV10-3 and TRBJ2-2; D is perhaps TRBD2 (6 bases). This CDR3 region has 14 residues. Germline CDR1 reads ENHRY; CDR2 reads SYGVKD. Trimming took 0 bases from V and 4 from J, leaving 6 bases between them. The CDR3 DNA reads TGTGCCATCAGTGAGTCCGGGAGCACCGGGGAGCTGTTTTTT. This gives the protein CAISESGSTGELFF.

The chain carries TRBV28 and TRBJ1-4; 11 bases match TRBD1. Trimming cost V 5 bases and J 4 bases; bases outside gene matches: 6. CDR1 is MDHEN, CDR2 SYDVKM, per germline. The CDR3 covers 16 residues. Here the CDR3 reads CASSLGTGGSNEKLFF. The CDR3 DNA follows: TGTGCCAGCAGTCTAGGGACAGGGGGAAGTAATGAAAAACTGTTTTTT.

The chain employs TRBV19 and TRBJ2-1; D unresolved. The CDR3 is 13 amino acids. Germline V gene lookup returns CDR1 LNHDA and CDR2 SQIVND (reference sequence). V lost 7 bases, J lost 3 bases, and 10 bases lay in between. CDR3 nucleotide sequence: TGTGCCAGTAATGAGAACCTCTACAATGAGCAGTTCTTC. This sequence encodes CASNENLYNEQFF.

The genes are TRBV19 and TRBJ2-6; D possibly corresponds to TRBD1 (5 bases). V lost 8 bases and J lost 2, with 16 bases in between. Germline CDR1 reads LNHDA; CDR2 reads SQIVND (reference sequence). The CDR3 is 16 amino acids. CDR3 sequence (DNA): TGTGCCAGTGGACAAGGGATAGGAGCTGGGGCCAACGTCCTGACTTTC. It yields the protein CASGQGIGAGANVLTF.

The CDR3 sequence is CASSLVASGSLGDTQYF. The CDR3 DNA follows: TGCGCCAGCAGCTTGGTGGCTAGCGGGAGTCTTGGAGATACGCAGTATTTT. The V and J genes are TRBV5-1 and TRBJ2-3, with 10 nucleotides matching TRBD2. J lost 5 bases, V lost 0 bases, and 9 bases had no gene match. Germline V gives CDR1 SGHRS, CDR2 YFSETQ. The CDR3 length is 17 residues.

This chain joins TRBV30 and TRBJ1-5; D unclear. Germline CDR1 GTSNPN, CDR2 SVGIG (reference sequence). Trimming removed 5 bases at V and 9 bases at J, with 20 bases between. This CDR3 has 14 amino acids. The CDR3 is CAWSQKGRRGPQHF. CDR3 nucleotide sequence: TGTGCCTGGTCGCAAAAAGGACGGCGGGGGCCCCAGCATTTT.

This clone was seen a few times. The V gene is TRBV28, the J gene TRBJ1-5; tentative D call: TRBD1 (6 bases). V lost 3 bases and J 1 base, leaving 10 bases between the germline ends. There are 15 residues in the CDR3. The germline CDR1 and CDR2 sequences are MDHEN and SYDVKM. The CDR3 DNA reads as TGTGCCAGCAGTTTTGGGGGCGGGAGCAATCAGCCCCAGCATTTT. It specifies CASSFGGGSNQPQHF.

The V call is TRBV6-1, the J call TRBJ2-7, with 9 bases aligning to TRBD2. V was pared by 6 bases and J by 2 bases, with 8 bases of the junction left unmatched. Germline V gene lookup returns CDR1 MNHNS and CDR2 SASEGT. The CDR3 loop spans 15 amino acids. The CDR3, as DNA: TGTGCCAGCAGCCAAGATGCGGGGGGGCCCTACGAGCAGTACTTC. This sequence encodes CASSQDAGGPYEQYF.